This T cell receptor beta chain was retrieved from a study of patients and donors after allogeneic stem cell transplantation. The ends lost 6 bases at V and 3 bases at J; junction bases unmatched: 8. CDR3 length equals 14 residues. Germline values: CDR1 DFQATT, CDR2 SNEGSKA (reference sequence). TCRdb called the RT-PCR reads again in MiXCR, with one record for every CDR3 protein. The table includes hundreds of thousands of distinct CDR3 sequences, roughly 17% detected once. The source of this sequence is a human donor who was either an allogeneic HSCT recipient or a stem cell or donor lymphocyte infusion donor (not recorded which). It is not recorded whose cells these are; they may come from a transplant donor. Specimen: blood, either unsorted or a sorted T cell fraction (not recorded which). The chain employs TRBV20-1 and TRBJ2-3, with 8 bases that match TRBD2. This CDR3 is CSAPISGRTDTQYF. The CDR3 DNA is TGCAGTGCCCCCATCAGCGGGAGAACAGATACGCAGTATTTT.